Below are 14 T cell receptor beta chains sequenced from a single sample in a study of PD-L1 blockade in urothelial cancer (dated by TCRdb to 2016 to 2017). Library construction relied on the immunoSEQ multiplex PCR assay. In its TCRdb copy, this immuneACCESS table keeps in-frame sequences only and misses some clones. Where compared with another copy, unresolved V genes explain less than half of these, and the others have no known cause. The sample includes 85,000 to 100,000 clones, with around 87% observed a single time. Roughly 2% of the sample comes from the top ten. Taken with the paper, the label for time point translates to: pretreatment peripheral blood. This specimen was PBMCs, taken around atezolizumab (anti-PD-L1) treatment. These receptor sequences come from a man aged 60 to 75 with urothelial cancer.

This clone was detected a few times. The sample carries other DNA sequences with the same CDR3. The chain couples TRBV5-1 to TRBJ1-1, with D uncertain. There are 13 residues in the CDR3. Germline V lookup: CDR1 SGHRS, CDR2 YFSETQ. V lost 0 bases to trimming and J lost 1 base, with 4 bases between them. The CDR3 region is CASSLGGNTEAFF. CDR3 bases: TGCGCCAGCAGCTTGGGAGGGAACACTGAAGCTTTCTTT. Together with reference TRBV5-1 and TRBJ1-1, the CDR3 gives the full variable domain: KAGVTQTPRYLIKTRGQQVTLSCSPISGHRSVSWYQQTPGQGLQFLFEYFSETQRNKGNFPGRFSGRQFSNSRSEMNVSTLELGDSALYLCASSLGGNTEAFFGQGTRLTVV.

The chain employs TRBV11-2 and TRBJ1-2; TRBD1 aligns across 7 bases. V shed 5 bases and J 3 bases; nucleotides not matched to a gene: 6. Per the germline V gene, CDR1 is SGHAT and CDR2 is FQNNGV. CDR3 length: 14 residues. CDR3 DNA: TGTGCCAGCAGCCACCGACAGGGAGACTATGGCTACACCTTC. It codes for CASSHRQGDYGYTF.

The V gene is TRBV30, the J gene TRBJ1-2, with D possibly being TRBD1 (5 bases). CDR1 and CDR2 from the germline V gene are GTSNPN and SVGIG (reference sequence). V lost 3 bases, J lost 4 bases, and 9 bases lay in between. The CDR3 loop spans 12 amino acids. In DNA form, the CDR3 reads TGTGCCTGGAGGGCGACAGTCTATGGCTACACCTTC. It translates to CAWRATVYGYTF.

This rearrangement joins TRBV2 to TRBJ2-7; 9 nucleotides agree with TRBD2. The germline CDR1 and CDR2 sequences are SNHLY and FYNNEI. The CDR3 has 14 amino acids. J was trimmed by 6 bases and V by 2 bases; bases with no gene match: 5. DNA of the CDR3: TGTGCCAGCAGTGAACCAGCGGGAGGAGGCGAGCAGTACTTC. It codes for CASSEPAGGGEQYF.

The rearrangement joins TRBV9 to TRBJ1-3, with 9 bases matching TRBD1. Trimming removed 3 bases from V and 4 bases from J; junction bases left unmatched: 5. This CDR3 is 15 amino acids long. Germline V CDR1 and CDR2: SGDLS, YYNGEE. The CDR3: CASSADRGGGNTIYF. The CDR3 coding sequence is TGTGCCAGCAGCGCCGACAGGGGGGGAGGAAACACCATATATTTT.

On this clone: A read error may produce the germline difference seen at one junction end. The chain has TRBV7-9 and TRBJ2-7; the D gene is possibly TRBD1 (6 bases). The CDR3 covers 16 residues. Germline V lookup: CDR1 SEHNR, CDR2 FQNEAQ (reference sequence). The CDR3 DNA follows: TGTGCCAGCAGCTTAGAAGGTTGGGCAGGGGACCGGTCTGGAAGCTTC. Its protein is CASSLEGWAGDRSGSF.

V usage is TRBV29-1 and J usage is TRBJ1-2; D is undetermined. V was shortened by 3 bases and J by 7 bases, with 24 bases between the two germline ends. This CDR3 is built from 16 residues. Germline lookup yields CDR1 SQVTM and CDR2 ANQGSEA. The chain's CDR3 is CSVDRLQVGERGGYTF. In nucleotides, the CDR3 is TGCAGCGTTGACCGCCTCCAGGTCGGGGAACGAGGTGGCTACACCTTC.

This chain joins TRBV2 and TRBJ2-1, with 13 bases fitting TRBD2. There are 14 residues in the CDR3. The germline gives CDR1 SNHLY, CDR2 FYNNEI. With V trimmed by 4 bases and J by 7 bases, 1 base remained unmatched. The CDR3 DNA reads TGTGCCAGCAGTGGGACTAGCGGGAGTAATGAGCAGTTCTTC. It yields the protein CASSGTSGSNEQFF.

The chain joins TRBV5-8 to TRBJ1-1, with D possibly being TRBD1 (6 bases). V lost 4 bases to trimming and J lost 5 bases, with 15 bases between them. Germline loops: CDR1 SGHTS, CDR2 YDEGEE. The CDR3 totals 14 residues. The CDR3 sequence: CASSPTGRGTEAFF. The DNA for the CDR3 is TGTGCCAGCAGCCCAACCGGGAGGGGGACTGAAGCTTTCTTT.

The rearrangement links TRBV6-5 to TRBJ1-1; TRBD1 aligns across 7 bases. This CDR3 region has 14 residues. After removal of 4 bases from V and 1 base from J, the junction contained 3 bases not matched to a gene. Germline loops: CDR1 MNHEY, CDR2 SVGAGI. The CDR3 nucleotides read TGTGCCAGCAGTTCCCGGACAGGGAACACTGAAGCTTTCTTT. Amino acids: CASSSRTGNTEAFF.

The V and J genes are TRBV5-1 and TRBJ1-2, with 10 nucleotides matching TRBD1. The CDR3 covers 11 residues. Germline values: CDR1 SGHRS, CDR2 YFSETQ. V shed 7 bases and J 7 bases; nucleotides not matched to a gene: 1. CDR3 in DNA: TGCGCCAGCTGGGACAGGGGTGGCTACACCTTC. Translated, it gives CASWDRGGYTF.

This sequence joins TRBV7-9 and TRBJ1-1; D is unclear. CDR1 is SEHNR, CDR2 FQNEAQ, per germline (reference sequence). The CDR3 length is 13 residues. The V end lost 5 bases, the J end lost 6 bases, and 13 bases lay between the germline ends. The CDR3 sequence is CASSPPSSAEAFF. The CDR3 region has the DNA TGTGCCAGCAGCCCACCTAGTAGCGCTGAAGCTTTCTTT.

This clone was counted once. V usage is TRBV2 and J usage is TRBJ1-4; 8 positions agree with TRBD1. There are 14 residues in the CDR3. V lost 6 bases and J lost 8; bases outside the gene matches: 8. Germline V CDR1 and CDR2: SNHLY, FYNNEI. The CDR3 DNA is TGTGCCAGCAGGACAGGGGCGACGGGGGAAAAACTGTTTTTT. It specifies CASRTGATGEKLFF.

This chain connects TRBV15 to TRBJ2-7; 7 bases line up with TRBD2. The germline V gene has CDR1 LNHNV and CDR2 YYDKDF (reference sequence). V dropped 3 bases and J dropped 3; count of bases not matched to a gene: 11. The CDR3 contains 16 residues. CDR3 loop: CATSRDTGGRNYEQYF. CDR3 sequence (DNA): TGTGCCACCAGCAGGGACACAGGCGGGAGAAACTACGAGCAGTACTTC. The variable domain in full, with the rest retrieved from reference TRBV15 and TRBJ2-7, is DAMVIQNPRYQVTQFGKPVTLSCSQTLNHNVMYWYQQKSSQAPKLLFHYYDKDFNNEADTPDNFQSRRPNTSFCFLDIRSPGLGDTAMYLCATSRDTGGRNYEQYFGPGTRLTVT.